One sample yielded the 26 T cell receptor beta chains listed below, sequenced in a study of naive and memory T cell subsets. An equimolar mix of two oligonucleotides served as the beta constant-region primer for TRBC1 and TRBC2. One entry per CDR3 protein, called by TCRdb with MiXCR from the UMI-ligation and nested PCR reads. The sample records 77,000 or so distinct CDR3 sequences, about 12% being singletons. The sequenced material came from central memory CD4+ T cells from blood. Every receptor here comes from a human donor in good health.

The V and J genes are TRBV7-9 and TRBJ1-6; the match to TRBD1 covers 9 bases. The CDR3 has 15 residues. CDR1 is SEHNR, CDR2 FQNEAQ, per germline (reference sequence). The ends lost 5 bases at V and 10 bases at J; junction bases unmatched: 9. The CDR3 protein is CASSKQGAGYSPLHF. The CDR3 coding sequence is TGTGCCAGCAGCAAACAGGGGGCGGGCTACTCACCCCTCCACTTT.

The table lists this clonotype with a few counts. The genes are TRBV6-5 and TRBJ2-6; D call uncertain. This CDR3 has 17 amino acids. Trimming shortened V by 0 bases and J by 0 bases, and 9 bases separated the two germline ends. CDR1 is MNHEY, CDR2 SVGAGI, per germline. The CDR3 reads CASSYSSRLSGANVLTF. The CDR3 nucleotides are TGTGCCAGCAGTTACTCGAGTCGGCTCTCTGGGGCCAACGTCCTGACTTTC.

This clonotype was seen a handful of times. V usage is TRBV12-3 or TRBV12-4 and J usage is TRBJ1-4; D is uncertain. The length of the CDR3 is 14 residues. Trimming removed 2 bases from V and 1 base from J, with 5 bases in between. CDR3 in amino acids: CASSLQITNEKLFF. The CDR3 DNA reads as TGTGCCAGCAGTTTACAGATAACTAATGAAAAACTGTTTTTT.

In this sample, this clonotype turned up a few times. The rearrangement joins TRBV6-2 or TRBV6-3 to TRBJ2-7; 12 nucleotides agree with TRBD2. Germline values: CDR1 MNHEY, CDR2 SVGEGT. V lost 2 bases, J lost 4 bases, and 9 bases stayed unmatched. The CDR3 covers 17 residues. In DNA, the CDR3 is TGTGCCAGCAGTTACCCGCCGGGACTAGCGGGCCTTTACGAGCAGTACTTC. It yields the protein CASSYPPGLAGLYEQYF.

There are a few counts of this clonotype. The rearrangement links TRBV20-1 to TRBJ1-1, with D perhaps matching TRBD1 (5 bases). Trimming took 2 bases from V and 3 from J, leaving 13 bases between them. The CDR3 length is 14 residues. CDR1 and CDR2 from the germline V gene are DFQATT and SNEGSKA (reference sequence). The chain's CDR3 is CSARSTRGDTEAFF. The CDR3 DNA reads TGCAGTGCTAGATCAACCCGAGGGGACACTGAAGCTTTCTTT.

This clonotype was counted a few times. This rearrangement joins TRBV7-9 to TRBJ1-5, with a tentative D call TRBD1 (6 bases). The ends were cut back, 7 bases at V and 3 bases at J, with 7 bases in the middle. Germline CDR1 reads SEHNR; CDR2 reads FQNEAQ (reference sequence). The length of the CDR3 is 12 residues. In DNA, the CDR3 is TGTGCCAGCACAGGGGACAATCAGCCCCAGCATTTT. It encodes CASTGDNQPQHF.

In DNA, the CDR3 is TGTGCCAGCAGTTACTCTCAAACCGACAGGACCCAGTACTTC. Translated: CASSYSQTDRTQYF. The gene calls are TRBV6-5 and TRBJ2-5, with D perhaps TRBD1 (5 bases). The ends were cut back, 0 bases at V and 7 bases at J, with 12 bases in the middle. The CDR3 is 14 amino acids. Looked up from germline, CDR1 is MNHEY and CDR2 is SVGAGI.

The chain uses TRBV2 and TRBJ1-2; D is uncertain. CDR1 is SNHLY, CDR2 FYNNEI, per germline. V lost 2 bases, J lost 4 bases, and 5 bases lay in between. This CDR3 comprises 12 residues. The CDR3 nucleotides are TGTGCCAGCAGTGAATTTGGCTATGGCTACACCTTC. This sequence encodes CASSEFGYGYTF.

This clonotype turned up a few times. In nucleotides, the CDR3 is TGTGCCAGCAGTAAAACTAGCGGGACCTCCTACGAGCAGTACTTC. It encodes CASSKTSGTSYEQYF. This sequence joins TRBV28 and TRBJ2-7, with 10 bases aligning to TRBD2. Germline CDR1 and CDR2: MDHEN and SYDVKM. This CDR3 spans 15 amino acids. V dropped 5 bases and J dropped 0; count of bases not matched to a gene: 4.

This clonotype was counted many times. V is TRBV7-6 and J is TRBJ1-1, with D possibly TRBD1 on 5 matching bases. Germline V gene lookup returns CDR1 SGHVS and CDR2 FNYEAQ. CDR3 length: 14 amino acids. V was clipped by 6 bases and J by 7 bases, with 18 bases between them. In DNA, the CDR3 is TGTGCCAGCAGTCCACCAGGGTGGAATAGTGAAGCTTTCTTT. Translated, it gives CASSPPGWNSEAFF.

This clonotype was detected only a few times. This chain joins TRBV5-1 and TRBJ2-1, with D unclear. Germline-derived CDR1 and CDR2 are SGHRS and YFSETQ. The CDR3 sequence is 16 residues long. V lost 4 bases and J 2 bases, leaving 16 bases between the germline ends. Here the CDR3 reads CASSRLPATPYNEQFF. In DNA, the CDR3 is TGCGCCAGCAGCCGACTCCCCGCGACTCCCTACAATGAGCAGTTCTTC.

This clonotype turned up a few times. V gene TRBV13 combines with J gene TRBJ2-2; weak D call: TRBD2 (5 bases). This CDR3 spans 17 amino acids. Trimming shortened V by 5 bases and J by 2 bases, and 18 bases separated the two germline ends. Per the germline V gene, CDR1 is PRHDT and CDR2 is FYEKMQ (reference sequence). In DNA, the CDR3 is TGTGCCAGCAGCCAGACACCGGGGTATCTCAACACCGGGGAGCTGTTTTTT. Translated: CASSQTPGYLNTGELFF.

This clonotype was detected ten times or more. The V and J genes are TRBV7-2 and TRBJ2-1; a possible D gene is TRBD1 (5 bases). V lost 2 bases and J 7 bases, leaving 15 bases between the germline ends. Germline CDR1 SGHTA, CDR2 FQGNSA. This CDR3 spans 15 amino acids. The DNA for the CDR3 is TGTGCCAGCAGCTTAATTGGGGCCACCTGGAATGAGCAGTTCTTC. Its translation is CASSLIGATWNEQFF.

This clonotype was picked up many times. V is TRBV7-6 and J is TRBJ2-3, with D hard to call. Germline V gene sequence: CDR1 SGHVS, CDR2 FNYEAQ. V dropped 7 bases and J dropped 2 bases, with 13 bases sitting between them. This CDR3 spans 14 amino acids. In DNA form, the CDR3 reads TGTGCCAGCACCTGGACCAAACTCACAGATACGCAGTATTTT. The encoded protein is CASTWTKLTDTQYF.

The V and J genes are TRBV20-1 and TRBJ2-1; 11 bases are a match to TRBD2. This CDR3 spans 15 amino acids. V gave up 6 bases and J gave up 3 bases; unmatched junction bases: 7. Germline V CDR1 and CDR2: DFQATT, SNEGSKA (reference sequence). The CDR3 region is CSARGGTSGYNEQFF. CDR3 in DNA: TGCAGTGCCCGGGGGGGGACTAGCGGCTACAATGAGCAGTTCTTC.

The chain has TRBV14 and TRBJ1-2, with 7 bases lining up with TRBD1. V dropped 1 base and J dropped 3; count of bases not matched to a gene: 11. Per germline, CDR1 SGHDN and CDR2 FVKESK. CDR3 length: 17 residues. This CDR3 reads CASSQGASWDSYYGYTF. The DNA for the CDR3 is TGTGCCAGCAGCCAAGGGGCAAGCTGGGACAGCTACTATGGCTACACCTTC.

In its sample, this clonotype was seen a few times. This chain uses TRBV4-2 with TRBJ2-5; 9 nucleotides match TRBD2. Germline V CDR1 and CDR2: LGHNA, YNFKEQ. V shed 3 bases and J 0 bases; nucleotides not matched to a gene: 5. The CDR3 extends over 16 amino acids. As DNA, the CDR3 is TGTGCCAGCAGCCAGTATCCTAGCGGGAACCAAGAGACCCAGTACTTC. This translates into CASSQYPSGNQETQYF.

The chain joins TRBV5-1 to TRBJ2-7; unclear D gene. There are 14 residues in the CDR3. Germline assignment: CDR1 SGHRS and CDR2 YFSETQ. Trimming shortened V by 0 bases and J by 5 bases, and 12 bases separated the two germline ends. The chain's CDR3 is CASSLGSPLNEQYF. The CDR3 region has the DNA TGCGCCAGCAGCTTGGGGAGCCCCTTGAACGAGCAGTACTTC.

The table lists this clonotype with many counts. The J gene is TRBJ2-1, the V gene TRBV20-1, with TRBD2 matching over 8 bases. CDR1 is DFQATT, CDR2 SNEGSKA, per germline (reference sequence). The V gene end was trimmed by 2 bases and the J gene end by 4 bases; junction bases not matched to a gene: 4. This CDR3 comprises 14 residues. The CDR3: CSARRREAYNEQFF. CDR3 in DNA: TGCAGTGCTAGACGGCGGGAGGCTTACAATGAGCAGTTCTTC.

This clonotype was detected only a few times. A much larger clonotype is one base distant, so this may be a read error. This sequence joins TRBV12-3 or TRBV12-4 and TRBJ2-7; 13 bases are a match to TRBD2. This CDR3 has 17 amino acids. V trimming: 6 bases; J trimming: 3 bases; junction bases outside the gene matches: 11. The CDR3 protein is CASSPSWTSGSFYEQYF. CDR3 nucleotide sequence: TGTGCCAGCAGCCCTAGCTGGACTAGCGGGAGTTTCTACGAGCAGTACTTC.

This clonotype was seen a handful of times. The chain has TRBV10-3 and TRBJ2-1, with TRBD2 as a possible D gene (6 bases). The germline V gene encodes CDR1 ENHRY and CDR2 SYGVKD. Trimming shortened V by 3 bases and J by 6 bases, and 15 bases separated the two germline ends. This CDR3 spans 15 amino acids. This CDR3 reads CAISDPGSPPNEQFF. CDR3 in DNA: TGTGCCATCAGTGATCCCGGGAGTCCCCCCAATGAGCAGTTCTTC.

This clonotype was seen a few times. The J gene is TRBJ1-4, the V gene TRBV12-3 or TRBV12-4; 7 bases align to TRBD1. The CDR3 is made up of 14 amino acids. Losses at the gene ends were 6 bases for V and 3 bases for J; bases not matched to a gene: 4. In nucleotides, the CDR3 is TGTGCCAGCAGCCTGGGACAGTCTAATGAAAAACTGTTTTTT. It is translated as CASSLGQSNEKLFF.

The V and J genes are TRBV7-2 and TRBJ2-2, with D uncertain. Trimming cost V 1 base and J 4 bases, with 10 bases left between them. CDR1 SGHTA and CDR2 FQGNSA come from the germline V gene. There are 15 residues in the CDR3. CDR3 sequence reads: CASSLGSVGTGELFF. The CDR3 nucleotides are TGTGCCAGCAGCTTAGGATCCGTCGGCACCGGGGAGCTGTTTTTT.

This clonotype was counted a few times. The rearrangement links TRBV9 to TRBJ2-6; unclear D gene. Deletions cut 0 bases from V and 2 bases from J, with 6 bases between. The CDR3 spans 15 residues. Germline V gives CDR1 SGDLS, CDR2 YYNGEE. Here the CDR3 reads CASSVAGTGANVLTF. The CDR3, as DNA: TGTGCCAGCAGCGTAGCAGGAACTGGGGCCAACGTCCTGACTTTC.

This clonotype showed up just a few times. V gene TRBV5-4 combines with J gene TRBJ2-7; possible D gene TRBD2, 5 bases. The CDR3 is 15 residues long. The germline V gene encodes CDR1 SGHNT and CDR2 YYREEE (reference sequence). V shed 0 bases and J shed 3 bases, with 13 bases lying between them. The CDR3 DNA reads as TGTGCCAGCAGCTTGGATAACAGCGGAATCTACGAGCAGTACTTC. It is translated as CASSLDNSGIYEQYF.

This chain uses TRBV12-3 or TRBV12-4 with TRBJ1-1, with D tentatively TRBD1 (5 bases). V dropped 4 bases and J dropped 4 bases, with 10 bases sitting between them. This CDR3 comprises 13 residues. DNA for the CDR3: TGTGCCAGCAGTTCCCAGGGTGCCACTGAAGCTTTCTTT. This codes for CASSSQGATEAFF.